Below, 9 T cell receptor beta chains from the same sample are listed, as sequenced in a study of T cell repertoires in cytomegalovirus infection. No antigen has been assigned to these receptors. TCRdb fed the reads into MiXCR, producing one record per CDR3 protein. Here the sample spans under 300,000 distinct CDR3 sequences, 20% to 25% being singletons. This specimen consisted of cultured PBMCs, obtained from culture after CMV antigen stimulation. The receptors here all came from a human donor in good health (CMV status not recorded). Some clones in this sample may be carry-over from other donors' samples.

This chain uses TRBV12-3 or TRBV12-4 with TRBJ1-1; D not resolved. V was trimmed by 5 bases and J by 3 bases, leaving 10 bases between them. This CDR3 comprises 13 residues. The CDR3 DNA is TGTGCCAGCAGTGGACGCGGGGACACTGAAGCTTTCTTT. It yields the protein CASSGRGDTEAFF.

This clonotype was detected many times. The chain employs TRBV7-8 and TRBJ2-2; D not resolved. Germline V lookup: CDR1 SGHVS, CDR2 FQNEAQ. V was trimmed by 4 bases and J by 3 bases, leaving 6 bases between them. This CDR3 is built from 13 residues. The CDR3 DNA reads TGTGCCAGCAGCTCCCGGTACACCGGGGAGCTGTTTTTT. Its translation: CASSSRYTGELFF.

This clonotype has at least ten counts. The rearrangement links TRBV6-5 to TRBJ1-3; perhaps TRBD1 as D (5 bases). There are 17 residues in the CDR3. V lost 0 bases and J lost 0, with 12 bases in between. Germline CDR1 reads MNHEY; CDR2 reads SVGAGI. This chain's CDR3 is CASSYSPQAFSGNTIYF. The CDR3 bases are TGTGCCAGCAGTTACTCTCCACAGGCGTTCTCTGGAAACACCATATATTTT.

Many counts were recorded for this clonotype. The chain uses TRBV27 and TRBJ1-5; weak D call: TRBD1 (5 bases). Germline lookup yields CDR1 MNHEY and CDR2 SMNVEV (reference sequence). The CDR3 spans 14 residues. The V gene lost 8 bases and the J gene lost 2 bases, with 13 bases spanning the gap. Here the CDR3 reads CASGRGVGNQPQHF. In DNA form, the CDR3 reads TGTGCCAGCGGACGGGGGGTGGGCAATCAGCCCCAGCATTTT.

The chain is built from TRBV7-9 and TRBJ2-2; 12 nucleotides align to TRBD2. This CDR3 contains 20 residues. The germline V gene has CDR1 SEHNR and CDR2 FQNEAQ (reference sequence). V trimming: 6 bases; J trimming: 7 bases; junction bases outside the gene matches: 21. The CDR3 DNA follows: TGTGCCAGCAGGGGCTCGATTAGTGTGCGACTAGCGGGAGTCGACGGGGAGCTGTTTTTT. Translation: CASRGSISVRLAGVDGELFF.

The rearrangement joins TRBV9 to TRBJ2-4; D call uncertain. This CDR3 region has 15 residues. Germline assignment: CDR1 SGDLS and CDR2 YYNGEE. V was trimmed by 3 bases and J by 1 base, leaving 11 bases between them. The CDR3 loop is CASSAEMGAKNIQYF. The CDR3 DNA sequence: TGTGCCAGCAGCGCCGAGATGGGGGCCAAAAACATTCAGTACTTC.

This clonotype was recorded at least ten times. The CDR3 region is CASSSLRLVRNNEQFF. CDR3 DNA sequence: TGTGCCAGCAGCTCTCTAAGACTAGTCCGCAACAATGAGCAGTTCTTC. This chain links TRBV11-2 with TRBJ2-1, with a weak D call TRBD2 (6 bases). The V and J ends lost 4 bases and 5 bases respectively, with 18 bases between them. Germline V lookup: CDR1 SGHAT, CDR2 FQNNGV. The CDR3 totals 16 residues.

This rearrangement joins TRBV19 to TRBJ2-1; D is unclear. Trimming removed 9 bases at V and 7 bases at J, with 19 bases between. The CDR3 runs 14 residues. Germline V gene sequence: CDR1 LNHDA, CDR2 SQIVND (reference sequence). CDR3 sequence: CASRPNRLTNEQFF. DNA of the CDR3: TGTGCCAGCCGGCCAAACCGGCTAACGAATGAGCAGTTCTTC.

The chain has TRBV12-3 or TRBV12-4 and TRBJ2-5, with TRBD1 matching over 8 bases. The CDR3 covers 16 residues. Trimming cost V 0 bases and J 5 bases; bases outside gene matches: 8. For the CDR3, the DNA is TGTGCCAGCAGTTTAGCGCCGAGACAGGGGAGGGAGACCCAGTACTTC. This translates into CASSLAPRQGRETQYF.